The sequence of this TCR beta chain was determined in a study of CD8+CD57+ T cells in acquired aplastic anemia. The wider study: Sorted cells (CD4+ and CD8+) yielded DNA amounts that averaged approximately 3.1 ug.

CDR3 and TCR beta VDJ profiling relied on genomic DNA as the template. TCRdb passed the reads through MiXCR, listing each CDR3 protein once. Of under 350,000 distinct CDR3 sequences listed, 45% to 65% are singletons. In the case of this clonotype: The CDR3 carries no conserved terminal phenylalanine or tryptophan, so it likely arises from a read error.

Sequencing involved patients with CD8+CD57+ cell expansion previously shown by flow cytometry. Sequenced input: sorted CD4+, CD8+, or CD8+CD57+ T cells (not recorded which) from PBMCs. The clonotype was recovered from a human donor with aplastic anemia.

The CDR3 bases are TGTGCCAGTAGTGTGGGGCAGCTTAACACTGAAGCTTTCCTT. Protein product: CASSVGQLNTEAFL. V gene TRBV19 combines with J gene TRBJ1-1, with D perhaps matching TRBD1 (5 bases). CDR3 length: 14 amino acids. Between the trimmed V and J ends, which lost 5 bases and 2 bases, there was a span of 12 bases. Germline V gene lookup returns CDR1 LNHDA and CDR2 SQIVND (reference sequence).